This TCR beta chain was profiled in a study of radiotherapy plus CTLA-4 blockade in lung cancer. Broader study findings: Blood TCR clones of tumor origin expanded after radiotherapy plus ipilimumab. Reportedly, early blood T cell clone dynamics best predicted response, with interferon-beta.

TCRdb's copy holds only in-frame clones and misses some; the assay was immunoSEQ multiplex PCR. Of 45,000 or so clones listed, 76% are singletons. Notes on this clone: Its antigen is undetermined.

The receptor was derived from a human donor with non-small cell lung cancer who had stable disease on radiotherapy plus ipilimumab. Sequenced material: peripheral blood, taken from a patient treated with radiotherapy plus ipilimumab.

The CDR3 sequence: CASRPSGNTIYF. Written as DNA, the CDR3 is TGTGCCAGCAGACCCTCTGGAAACACCATATATTTT. The chain is built from TRBV28 and TRBJ1-3; D not certain. The germline V gene encodes CDR1 MDHEN and CDR2 SYDVKM. The CDR3 sequence is 12 residues long. The V end was cut by 6 bases, the J end by 0 bases, with 3 bases between. The full variable domain, in which reference TRBV28 and TRBJ1-3 provide the parts outside the CDR3, is DVKVTQSSRYLVKRTGEKVFLECVQDMDHENMFWYRQDPGLGLRLIYFSYDVKMKEKGDIPEGYSVSREKKERFSLILESASTNQTSMYLCASRPSGNTIYFGEGSWLTVV.